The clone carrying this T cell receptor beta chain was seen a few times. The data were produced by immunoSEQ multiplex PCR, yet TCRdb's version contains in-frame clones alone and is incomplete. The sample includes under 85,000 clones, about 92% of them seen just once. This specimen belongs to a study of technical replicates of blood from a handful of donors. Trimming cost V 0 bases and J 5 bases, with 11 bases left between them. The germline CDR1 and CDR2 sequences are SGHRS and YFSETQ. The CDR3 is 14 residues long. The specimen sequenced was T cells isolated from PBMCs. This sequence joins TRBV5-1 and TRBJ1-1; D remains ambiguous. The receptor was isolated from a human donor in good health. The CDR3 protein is CASSLEAAETEAFF. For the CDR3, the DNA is TGCGCCAGCAGCTTGGAAGCCGCTGAGACTGAAGCTTTCTTT.